The TCR beta chain under discussion was sequenced for a study of low-dose radiotherapy and immunotherapy resistance in tumors. For the study at large: Cyclophosphamide was given intravenously at 200 mg/m2 every two weeks, and each dose came one day before radiation and immunotherapy.

This clonotype was observed at least ten times. TRAV- and TRBV-specific primers, spanning alpha and beta chains, primed first-strand cDNA. TCRs underwent 20 PCR cycles of amplification with a constant-region primer and V-primer adapter. Via MiXCR, TCRdb re-called the reads, giving one row per CDR3 protein. The table lists 80,000 to 95,000 distinct CDR3 sequences, more than 8% of them singletons. V lost 5 bases to trimming and J lost 6 bases; unmatched junction nucleotides: 3. The CDR3 length is 12 residues. Germline loops: CDR1 SGHDN, CDR2 FVKESK. This sample's time point: before trial treatment. It was nivolumab, ipilimumab, aspirin, low-dose cyclophosphamide and low-dose radiotherapy that donors received. Inclusion covered patients whose advanced solid tumors lacked tumor-infiltrating lymphocytes.

The receptor comes from a male donor with prostate cancer. The starting material was PBMCs, obtained before treatment. The chain couples TRBV14 to TRBJ2-7, with 8 bases matching TRBD2. In DNA form, the CDR3 reads TGTGCCAGCAGCGTACTAGCGGCCGAGCAGTACTTC. Protein product: CASSVLAAEQYF. The full variable domain, with the rest looked up from reference TRBV14 and TRBJ2-7, is EAGVTQFPSHSVIEKGQTVTLRCDPISGHDNLYWYRRVMGKEIKFLLHFVKESKQDESGMPNNRFLAERTGGTYSTLKVQPAELEDSGVYFCASSVLAAEQYFGPGTRLTVT.